These 24 T cell receptor beta chains originate from one sample sequenced in a study of T cells in localized non-small cell lung cancer. The table came from immunoSEQ multiplex PCR; TCRdb's copy has only in-frame clones and leaves some out. The sample comprises 30,000 to 35,000 clones, roughly 90% of which are singletons, and approximately 4% rests with the top ten. The source was peripheral blood, collected before any cancer treatment. The receptors were gathered from a woman aged 35 to 75 with stage I lung adenocarcinoma.

V and J are TRBV19 and TRBJ2-7, with D possibly being TRBD1 (6 bases). This CDR3 has 16 amino acids. Germline V gene data show CDR1 as LNHDA and CDR2 as SQIVND (reference sequence). Trimming took off 1 base at V and 0 bases at J, with 13 bases between the two ends. The CDR3 sequence: CASSIVYGTPSYEQYF. The CDR3 bases are TGTGCCAGTAGTATAGTGTACGGGACACCCTCCTACGAGCAGTACTTC. Full variable domain (outside the CDR3, taken from reference TRBV19 and TRBJ2-7): DGGITQSPKYLFRKEGQNVTLSCEQNLNHDAMYWYRQDPGQGLRLIYYSQIVNDFQKGDIAEGYSVSREKKESFPLTVTSAQKNPTAFYLCASSIVYGTPSYEQYFGPGTRLTVT.

The rearrangement links TRBV27 to TRBJ1-3; unclear D gene. The germline CDR1 and CDR2 sequences are MNHEY and SMNVEV (reference sequence). This CDR3 is 14 amino acids long. V lost 2 bases and J 0 bases, leaving 5 bases between the germline ends. The CDR3 region has the DNA TGTGCCAGCAGTTTAACACACTCTGGAAACACCATATATTTT. Protein product: CASSLTHSGNTIYF.

The chain combines TRBV9 with TRBJ2-7; perhaps TRBD1 as D (6 bases). The CDR3 has 14 residues. Germline V gives CDR1 SGDLS, CDR2 YYNGEE. V lost 4 bases and J lost 0, with 11 bases in between. This chain's CDR3 is CASSPRQDSYEQYF. The CDR3 nucleotides are TGTGCCAGCAGCCCCCGACAGGACTCCTACGAGCAGTACTTC.

V usage is TRBV6-5 and J usage is TRBJ2-3; 7 bases align to TRBD2. There are 14 residues in the CDR3. Per germline, CDR1 MNHEY and CDR2 SVGAGI. J gave up 4 bases and V 6 bases, and 7 bases lay outside the gene matches. CDR3 sequence: CASSPGEGADTQYF. DNA for the CDR3: TGTGCCAGCAGCCCCGGGGAGGGTGCAGATACGCAGTATTTT.

The chain employs TRBV6-4 and TRBJ1-5; possibly TRBD1 for D (6 bases). The CDR3 extends over 16 amino acids. Germline V gene lookup returns CDR1 MRHNA and CDR2 SNTAGT. Trimming cost V 9 bases and J 4 bases, with 22 bases left between them. DNA for the CDR3: TGTGCCAGAGAGGGTCAATGGGGGCGCGGGAATCAGCCCCAGCATTTT. Encoded protein: CAREGQWGRGNQPQHF.

This chain joins TRBV4-3 and TRBJ1-2; D gene uncertain. Germline lookup yields CDR1 LGHNA and CDR2 YSLEER. There are 15 residues in the CDR3. The germline V and J ends were trimmed by 0 bases and 8 bases, with 16 bases remaining between them. DNA for the CDR3: TGCGCCAGCAGCCAAGATTCATCGGGCCGCACCGGCTACACCTTC. Protein sequence: CASSQDSSGRTGYTF.

The V and J genes are TRBV6-4 and TRBJ2-7, with 9 positions matching TRBD2. The CDR3 runs 13 residues. J was trimmed by 10 bases and V by 2 bases; bases with no gene match: 6. Germline assignment: CDR1 MRHNA and CDR2 SNTAGT. The CDR3 reads CASSDGLAGDQYF. The CDR3, as DNA: TGTGCCAGCAGTGACGGTTTAGCGGGGGATCAGTACTTC.

J is TRBJ1-2 and V is TRBV6-5; the D is unclear. Trimming removed 3 bases from V and 2 bases from J, with 16 bases in between. Germline V gives CDR1 MNHEY, CDR2 SVGAGI. This CDR3 is built from 16 residues. The DNA of the CDR3 is TGTGCCAGCAGTTATTTTACCAGGCGCGGGAACTATGGCTACACCTTC. Amino acid sequence: CASSYFTRRGNYGYTF.

The CDR3 DNA reads TGTGCCAGCAGTGAAGGGCAAACCGGGGAGCTGTTTTTT. As protein: CASSEGQTGELFF. V gene TRBV6-1 combines with J gene TRBJ2-2; D is uncertain. CDR3 length: 13 residues. V dropped 1 base and J dropped 5 bases, with 5 bases sitting between them. CDR1 MNHNS and CDR2 SASEGT come from the germline V gene.

The rearrangement joins TRBV7-2 to TRBJ2-1; D assignment may be TRBD1 or TRBD2 (6 bases each). This CDR3 has 14 amino acids. V was shortened by 3 bases and J by 5 bases, with 11 bases between the two germline ends. Germline lookup yields CDR1 SGHTA and CDR2 FQGNSA. CDR3 region: CASSFPGAHNEQFF. The CDR3 nucleotides are TGTGCCAGCAGCTTTCCGGGGGCTCACAATGAGCAGTTCTTC.

The CDR3 bases are TGTGCCAGCAGCTTAGCCGCTCCTATGAACACTGAAGCTTTCTTT. Translating gives CASSLAAPMNTEAFF. This sequence joins TRBV11-2 and TRBJ1-1; D not certain. Trimming removed 1 base at V and 0 bases at J, with 9 bases between. Germline CDR1 SGHAT, CDR2 FQNNGV. The CDR3 has 15 residues.

The gene calls are TRBV7-2 and TRBJ2-1, with D possibly TRBD1 on 5 matching bases. Trimming stripped 4 bases from V and 10 bases from J, with 11 bases between. Germline CDR1 and CDR2: SGHTA and FQGNSA. This CDR3 spans 12 amino acids. CDR3 DNA sequence: TGTGCCAGCAGCTCGCAGGGTTACGAGCAGTTCTTC. This codes for CASSSQGYEQFF.

This clone was recorded only once. The chain uses TRBV6-1 and TRBJ1-5; 8 positions agree with TRBD1. The V gene end was trimmed by 7 bases and the J gene end by 6 bases; junction bases not matched to a gene: 11. CDR3 length: 15 amino acids. CDR1 and CDR2 from the germline V gene are MNHNS and SASEGT. CDR3 in DNA: TGTGCCAGCACCAACGGGGGGACAGGCCCTCAGCCCCAGCATTTT. It encodes CASTNGGTGPQPQHF.

Only a few counts were recorded for this clone. This chain uses TRBV7-8 with TRBJ1-4; D gene ambiguous. The V gene lost 4 bases and the J gene lost 2 bases, with 11 bases spanning the gap. Germline loops: CDR1 SGHVS, CDR2 FQNEAQ. The CDR3 is made up of 15 amino acids. The CDR3 spells CASSSSVGTNEKLFF. The DNA for the CDR3 is TGTGCCAGCAGCTCTTCTGTCGGCACTAATGAAAAACTGTTTTTT.

The rearrangement links TRBV19 to TRBJ1-6; TRBD1 matches 10 bases. J gave up 5 bases and V 7 bases, and 8 bases lay outside the gene matches. The CDR3 runs 16 residues. CDR1 LNHDA and CDR2 SQIVND come from the germline V gene (reference sequence). The CDR3 reads CASTRTGGTHNSPLHF. DNA of the CDR3: TGTGCCAGTACGAGGACAGGGGGAACCCATAATTCACCCCTCCACTTT.

The chain links TRBV7-6 to TRBJ1-6, with TRBD1 matching 7 bases. V shed 1 base, J shed 10 bases, and the junction held 10 bases outside the gene matches. This CDR3 is 16 amino acids long. Germline CDR1 reads SGHVS; CDR2 reads FNYEAQ. DNA for the CDR3: TGTGCCAGCAGCTTAGGGTCGACAGGGTCGGGGTCACCCCTCCACTTT. This translates into CASSLGSTGSGSPLHF.

This chain connects TRBV5-1 to TRBJ2-3; D not certain. The V end was cut by 1 base, the J end by 3 bases, with 6 bases between. Germline CDR1 reads SGHRS; CDR2 reads YFSETQ. The CDR3 has 13 amino acids. DNA for the CDR3: TGCGCCAGCAGCTTGTTTCAGACAGATACGCAGTATTTT. It encodes CASSLFQTDTQYF. The variable domain in full, completed from reference TRBV5-1 and TRBJ2-3, reads KAGVTQTPRYLIKTRGQQVTLSCSPISGHRSVSWYQQTPGQGLQFLFEYFSETQRNKGNFPGRFSGRQFSNSRSEMNVSTLELGDSALYLCASSLFQTDTQYFGPGTRLTVL.

This chain connects TRBV2 to TRBJ1-1; the D gene is possibly TRBD1 (6 bases). From germline, CDR1 is SNHLY and CDR2 FYNNEI. V shed 4 bases and J shed 0 bases, with 9 bases lying between them. CDR3 length: 14 amino acids. As DNA, the CDR3 is TGTGCCAGCAGTGGGACAGTGATGAACACTGAAGCTTTCTTT. This encodes CASSGTVMNTEAFF.

Remarks on this clone: The same CDR3 arises from other DNA sequences in this sample as well. The chain is built from TRBV5-4 and TRBJ2-1; 11 bases align to TRBD2. Trimming took 5 bases from V and 4 from J; bases not matched to a gene: 8. Germline CDR1 and CDR2: SGHNT and YYREEE (reference sequence). CDR3 length: 16 residues. CDR3 bases: TGTGCCAGCAGAGATACTAGCGGGGGCCAATACAATGAGCAGTTCTTC. Its translation: CASRDTSGGQYNEQFF.

The chain is built from TRBV6-1 and TRBJ1-5, with D unresolved. Trimming took 0 bases from V and 2 from J, leaving 8 bases between them. The CDR3 covers 15 residues. The germline gives CDR1 MNHNS, CDR2 SASEGT. The CDR3 DNA is TGTGCCAGCAGTGAAGCTCGCCGGGGCAATCAGCCCCAGCATTTT. It is translated as CASSEARRGNQPQHF.

The rearrangement joins TRBV7-2 to TRBJ2-7; weak D call: TRBD2 (6 bases). The ends were cut back, 5 bases at V and 4 bases at J, with 15 bases in the middle. Germline CDR1 and CDR2: SGHTA and FQGNSA. CDR3 length equals 14 residues. The CDR3 protein is CASSRGGAAYEQYF. The CDR3 DNA is TGTGCCAGCAGCCGAGGAGGGGCCGCGTACGAGCAGTACTTC.

The rearrangement links TRBV6-6 to TRBJ1-1, with D perhaps TRBD1 (5 bases). The CDR3 totals 12 residues. Germline-derived CDR1 and CDR2 are MNHNY and SVGAGI (reference sequence). V lost 4 bases and J lost 9, with 12 bases in between. CDR3 residues: CASSSRDRKAFF. The CDR3 DNA sequence: TGTGCCAGCAGTTCCCGGGACCGCAAAGCTTTCTTT.

This chain uses TRBV2 with TRBJ1-2; TRBD1 matches at 11 bases. The J segment lost 8 bases and the V segment lost 2 bases, leaving 7 bases of the junction unmatched. Germline lookup yields CDR1 SNHLY and CDR2 FYNNEI. This CDR3 comprises 15 residues. CDR3 sequence (DNA): TGTGCCAGCAGTGAACCTATGGACAGGGGGCGGGGCTACACCTTC. It codes for CASSEPMDRGRGYTF.

This chain uses TRBV5-1 with TRBJ2-5; 8 bases are shared with TRBD2. J was trimmed by 3 bases and V by 1 base; bases with no gene match: 5. The CDR3 loop spans 15 amino acids. CDR1 and CDR2 from the germline V gene are SGHRS and YFSETQ. The DNA for the CDR3 is TGCGCCAGCAGCTTGCCGGGGGGGTTGAAAGAGACCCAGTACTTC. It encodes CASSLPGGLKETQYF.